Detailed here is one T cell receptor (beta chain). The sample is drawn from a study of shared clonotypes between healthy human individuals. Here immunoSEQ multiplex PCR was the method, and the copy in TCRdb shows in-frame clones only, minus some. There are 180,000 or so clones in the sample; about 93% occur only once, and 0.067% lies in the top ten. Germline V gene lookup returns CDR1 SGHRS and CDR2 YFSETQ. Trimming removed 4 bases from V and 0 bases from J, with 10 bases in between. The CDR3 contains 15 residues. The sequence was obtained from a woman aged 30 to 39 in good health. V usage is TRBV5-1 and J usage is TRBJ2-2; D could derive from TRBD1 or TRBD2 (5 bases each). The specimen was naive CD4+ T cells sorted from blood. Subset reported: CD45RA+ positively selected. The CDR3 here is CASSAGTPNTGELFF. CDR3 DNA: TGCGCCAGCAGCGCCGGGACCCCGAACACCGGGGAGCTGTTTTTT.